This T cell receptor beta chain was obtained from a study of blood T cell repertoires in COVID-19. Only in-frame clones appear in the TCRdb table, and some are missing; sequencing was by immunoSEQ multiplex PCR. The sample lists some 400,000 clones; more than 75% were seen once. Trimming removed 0 bases at V and 6 bases at J, with 13 bases between. Looked up from germline, CDR1 is SGHRS and CDR2 is YFSETQ. The CDR3 has 15 residues. Seattle cases were enrolled at active infection and followed longitudinally. The receptor was isolated from a woman aged 25 to 39 with COVID-19, enrolled during active disease. The rearrangement joins TRBV5-1 to TRBJ1-5; no clear D gene. Source material: peripheral blood. For the CDR3, the DNA is TGCGCCAGCAGCTTGGGTGACCCTCAGGCTCAGCCCCAGCATTTT. As protein: CASSLGDPQAQPQHF.